What follows are 10 T cell receptor beta chains derived from one specimen sequenced in a study of somatic mutations in cytotoxic T cells in rheumatoid arthritis. Measured with immunoSEQ multiplex PCR; TCRdb has only the in-frame clones, and not every one. Of around 10,000 clones listed, approximately 80% are singletons. The sequenced sample consisted of CD8+ T cells sorted from blood. Source of these receptors: a man aged 60 to 69 in good health.

The rearrangement uses TRBV4-3 and TRBJ2-6; D is ambiguous. Germline CDR1 is LGHNA and CDR2 is YSLEER. V lost 0 bases to trimming and J lost 0 bases, with 12 bases between them. CDR3 length: 18 amino acids. CDR3: CASSQEVPLGSGANVLTF. CDR3 in DNA: TGCGCCAGCAGCCAAGAGGTCCCCTTGGGCTCTGGGGCCAACGTCCTGACTTTC.

This chain joins TRBV29-1 and TRBJ2-7, with TRBD2 identical over 8 bases. V shed 2 bases, J shed 1 base, and the junction held 4 bases outside the gene matches. The germline gives CDR1 SQVTM, CDR2 ANQGSEA. This CDR3 is 14 amino acids long. In DNA, the CDR3 is TGCAGCGTTGAATATACGGGAGGGTCCTACGAGCAGTACTTC. This encodes CSVEYTGGSYEQYF.

This chain connects TRBV4-3 to TRBJ1-5, with 8 bases identical to TRBD1. The CDR3 consists of 15 residues. Trimming took 3 bases from V and 5 from J; bases not matched to a gene: 6. Per germline, CDR1 LGHNA and CDR2 YSLEER. CDR3 amino acids: CASSQETGAHQPQHF. CDR3 nucleotides: TGCGCCAGCAGCCAGGAGACAGGGGCCCATCAGCCCCAGCATTTT.

The chain is built from TRBV5-6 and TRBJ2-3; tentatively, D is TRBD1 (5 bases). The V end was cut by 4 bases, the J end by 8 bases, with 17 bases between. Germline V gene lookup returns CDR1 SGHDT and CDR2 YYEEEE. The CDR3 runs 14 residues. The CDR3 DNA reads TGTGCCAGCAGCCTGGGTGGTGGGGCTTCTACGCAGTATTTT. Translating gives CASSLGGGASTQYF.

The V gene is TRBV10-3, the J gene TRBJ2-1; 10 bases fit TRBD1. The germline V gene has CDR1 ENHRY and CDR2 SYGVKD. The J segment lost 6 bases and the V segment lost 5 bases, leaving 7 bases of the junction unmatched. This CDR3 has 15 residues. The chain's CDR3 is CAISNRQGASNEQFF. The CDR3 coding sequence is TGTGCCATCAGTAATCGACAGGGGGCCAGCAATGAGCAGTTCTTC.

The J gene is TRBJ1-3, the V gene TRBV7-8; no clear D. Germline CDR1 SGHVS, CDR2 FQNEAQ. The CDR3 consists of 16 residues. The V and J ends lost 5 bases and 0 bases respectively, with 14 bases between them. CDR3 protein: CASSPSGMNSGNTIYF. CDR3 in DNA: TGTGCCAGCAGCCCCAGCGGGATGAACTCTGGAAACACCATATATTTT.

The genes are TRBV9 and TRBJ1-2; no firm D call. The CDR3 is made up of 15 amino acids. With 0 bases removed from V and 4 bases from J, the gap between germline ends came to 13 bases. Germline CDR1 reads SGDLS; CDR2 reads YYNGEE. The CDR3 DNA is TGTGCCAGCAGCGTAGCTGACAAGGCTACCTATGGCTACACCTTC. It specifies CASSVADKATYGYTF.

This rearrangement joins TRBV27 to TRBJ2-1, with D possibly being TRBD1 or TRBD2 (5 bases each). The CDR3 covers 16 residues. In germline, CDR1 is MNHEY, CDR2 SMNVEV (reference sequence). Between the trimmed V and J ends, which lost 5 bases and 2 bases, there was a span of 16 bases. The CDR3 loop is CASSPSPGPAYNEQFF. The CDR3 nucleotides read TGTGCCAGCAGTCCGTCTCCGGGGCCGGCCTACAATGAGCAGTTCTTC.

The chain joins TRBV9 to TRBJ1-4; D remains ambiguous. This CDR3 has 16 residues. Trimming took off 0 bases at V and 0 bases at J, with 9 bases between the two ends. Looked up from germline, CDR1 is SGDLS and CDR2 is YYNGEE. The CDR3 protein is CASSVASGATNEKLFF. CDR3 in DNA: TGTGCCAGCAGCGTAGCTAGCGGGGCAACTAATGAAAAACTGTTTTTT. Looking up the rest from reference TRBV9 and TRBJ1-4 gives the full variable domain: DSGVTQTPKHLITATGQRVTLRCSPRSGDLSVYWYQQSLDQGLQFLIQYYNGEERAKGNILERFSAQQFPDLHSELNLSSLELGDSALYFCASSVASGATNEKLFFGSGTQLSVL.

This clone is medium-sized (0.01 to 0.1%) within its sample. The rearrangement links TRBV10-3 to TRBJ1-1; no definite D call. From germline, CDR1 is ENHRY and CDR2 SYGVKD. V was trimmed by 4 bases and J by 4 bases, leaving 10 bases between them. This CDR3 spans 13 amino acids. As DNA, the CDR3 is TGTGCCATCAGTGCAAGCCCTCGCACTGAAGCTTTCTTT. Its translation: CAISASPRTEAFF.